The sequence of this T cell receptor (beta chain) was determined in a study of cytomegalovirus exposure and HLA in healthy donors. Study as a whole: The 95 to 150 validation repertoires used the same platform as the roughly 620 first-cohort repertoires, a later analysis reported.

Study-wide results and caveats: Investigators reported under 200 TCR beta chains as tied to cytomegalovirus. Rarity marked most TCR sequences, yet some public TCRs occurred in many donors.

Worth noting for this clone: The antigen is unknown.

Profiled with immunoSEQ multiplex PCR; TCRdb holds only in-frame clones, not every one. This table has about 240,000 clones, 70% to 90% appearing once. Germline V CDR1 and CDR2: GTSNPN, SVGIG (reference sequence). This CDR3 region has 10 residues. V was clipped by 2 bases and J by 8 bases, with 5 bases between them. The sequenced material came from PBMCs. This TCR was sampled from a woman in her 30s in good health and CMV-seropositive. The J gene is TRBJ2-3, the V gene TRBV30; the D gene is possibly TRBD1 (5 bases). The CDR3 here is CAWSRGTQYF. CDR3 DNA sequence: TGTGCCTGGAGTAGGGGTACGCAGTATTTT.